Below are 13 T cell receptor beta chains sequenced from a single sample in a study of a mutant IDH1 vaccine in newly diagnosed glioma. Generated by immunoSEQ multiplex PCR, the TCRdb table keeps only in-frame clones and is missing some. The table lists about 43,000 clones, roughly 80% of them singletons. Antigens for these TCRs are unknown. Noted time point: week 23, last vaccination. Each vaccine dose was 300 ug of mutant IDH1 20-mer peptide, with topical imiquimod. The sequenced sample was PBMCs, obtained from a glioma patient whose treatment included an IDH1 peptide vaccine. These receptors were obtained from a woman in her late teens or twenties with glioma. Some clones in this sample may be carry-over from other donors' samples.

Concerning this clone: The junction does not match germline at one end; this may be a read error. The chain has TRBV6-1 and TRBJ1-2; D not certain. The germline CDR1 and CDR2 sequences are MNHNS and SASEGT. The CDR3 extends over 10 amino acids. The CDR3 sequence: CASSEGGFSF. In DNA, the CDR3 is TGTGCCAGCAGTGAAGGTGGCTTCTCCTTC.

The chain uses TRBV5-6 and TRBJ1-5; the match to TRBD1 covers 7 bases. CDR3 size: 16 residues. V lost 3 bases to trimming and J lost 1 base; unmatched junction nucleotides: 7. Germline CDR1 SGHDT, CDR2 YYEEEE. CDR3 amino acids: CASSYTTGSSNQPQHF. The CDR3 DNA reads as TGTGCCAGCAGCTATACGACAGGGTCGAGCAATCAGCCCCAGCATTTT.

The rearrangement uses TRBV5-1 and TRBJ2-6; D gene ambiguous. The length of the CDR3 is 15 residues. V was pared by 2 bases and J by 0 bases, with 6 bases between. Germline CDR1 is SGHRS and CDR2 is YFSETQ. The CDR3 sequence is CASSLLSSGANVLTF. Written as DNA, the CDR3 is TGCGCCAGCAGCTTACTGAGCTCTGGGGCCAACGTCCTGACTTTC.

The chain is built from TRBV7-9 and TRBJ2-2, with D possibly being TRBD1 or TRBD2 (5 bases each). Germline V gene sequence: CDR1 SEHNR, CDR2 FQNEAQ (reference sequence). This CDR3 comprises 16 residues. V was trimmed by 1 base and J by 0 bases, leaving 9 bases between them. In DNA form, the CDR3 reads TGTGCCAGCAGCTTAGTTACGGGGCCGAACACCGGGGAGCTGTTTTTT. This sequence encodes CASSLVTGPNTGELFF.

Here the CDR3 reads CASSSGTRAGETQYF. CDR3 coding DNA: TGTGCCAGCAGCTCCGGGACGAGGGCAGGGGAGACCCAGTACTTC. The chain joins TRBV7-7 to TRBJ2-5; D may match TRBD1 or TRBD2 (5 bases each). Germline CDR1 reads SSHAT; CDR2 reads FNYEAQ (reference sequence). Trimming took 4 bases from V and 5 from J, leaving 17 bases between them. CDR3 length: 15 residues.

This chain joins TRBV6-4 and TRBJ1-1, with unresolved D. V lost 6 bases and J lost 3, with 11 bases in between. The V gene's germline CDR1 is MRHNA and CDR2 SNTAGT. The length of the CDR3 is 13 residues. In DNA form, the CDR3 reads TGTGCCAGCAGCGCCGCCTCGGACACTGAAGCTTTCTTT. As protein: CASSAASDTEAFF.

The V call is TRBV19, the J call TRBJ1-5; D possibly corresponds to TRBD1 (6 bases). Germline assignment: CDR1 LNHDA and CDR2 SQIVND (reference sequence). With 6 bases removed from V and 3 bases from J, the gap between germline ends came to 12 bases. This CDR3 spans 14 amino acids. The CDR3 is CASSRGGVNQPQHF. The CDR3 DNA sequence: TGTGCCAGTAGCAGGGGAGGGGTCAATCAGCCCCAGCATTTT.

The J gene is TRBJ2-5, the V gene TRBV7-9; 10 nucleotides line up with TRBD2. CDR1 and CDR2 from the germline V gene are SEHNR and FQNEAQ (reference sequence). Unmatched junction bases numbered 10, after V lost 8 bases and J lost 4 bases. CDR3 length: 15 amino acids. The CDR3 loop reads CASQFSGGAIETQYF. CDR3 DNA: TGTGCCAGCCAATTCAGCGGGGGGGCCATAGAGACCCAGTACTTC.

V is TRBV27 and J is TRBJ1-2; D not certain. V was clipped by 5 bases and J by 6 bases, with 10 bases between them. Germline CDR1 reads MNHEY; CDR2 reads SMNVEV (reference sequence). The length of the CDR3 is 12 residues. CDR3 protein: CASSDGWDGYTF. As DNA, the CDR3 is TGTGCCAGCAGTGACGGATGGGATGGCTACACCTTC.

This sequence joins TRBV5-6 and TRBJ1-1; D not certain. Trimming shortened V by 4 bases and J by 5 bases, and 12 bases separated the two germline ends. CDR1 is SGHDT and CDR2 is YYEEEE in the germline V gene. This CDR3 is 13 amino acids long. The CDR3 protein is CASSGISRTEAFF. CDR3 coding DNA: TGTGCCAGCAGCGGCATTAGCCGGACTGAAGCTTTCTTT.

This sequence joins TRBV5-1 and TRBJ2-2; D is undetermined. This CDR3 has 15 residues. Germline CDR1 and CDR2: SGHRS and YFSETQ. Between the trimmed V and J ends, which lost 1 base and 5 bases, there was a span of 12 bases. This CDR3 reads CASSLLVGSTGELFF. The CDR3 bases are TGCGCCAGCAGCTTGCTCGTGGGATCGACCGGGGAGCTGTTTTTT.

J is TRBJ1-2 and V is TRBV10-3, with TRBD1 matching 10 bases. Trimming removed 6 bases from V and 4 bases from J; junction bases left unmatched: 11. The CDR3 runs 16 residues. Per germline, CDR1 ENHRY and CDR2 SYGVKD. The CDR3 bases are TGTGCCATCAGCCCCGCGCCGGGACAGGGGACCTATGGCTACACCTTC. Protein: CAISPAPGQGTYGYTF.

This clone was observed a handful of times. This chain uses TRBV25-1 with TRBJ2-2, with a possible D match to TRBD1 (5 bases). Between the trimmed V and J ends, which lost 4 bases and 3 bases, there was a span of 9 bases. The V gene's germline CDR1 is MGHDK and CDR2 SYGVNS. The CDR3 is made up of 14 amino acids. CDR3 DNA: TGTGCCAGCAGTGCAGGACACGACACCGGGGAGCTGTTTTTT. Translation gives CASSAGHDTGELFF.